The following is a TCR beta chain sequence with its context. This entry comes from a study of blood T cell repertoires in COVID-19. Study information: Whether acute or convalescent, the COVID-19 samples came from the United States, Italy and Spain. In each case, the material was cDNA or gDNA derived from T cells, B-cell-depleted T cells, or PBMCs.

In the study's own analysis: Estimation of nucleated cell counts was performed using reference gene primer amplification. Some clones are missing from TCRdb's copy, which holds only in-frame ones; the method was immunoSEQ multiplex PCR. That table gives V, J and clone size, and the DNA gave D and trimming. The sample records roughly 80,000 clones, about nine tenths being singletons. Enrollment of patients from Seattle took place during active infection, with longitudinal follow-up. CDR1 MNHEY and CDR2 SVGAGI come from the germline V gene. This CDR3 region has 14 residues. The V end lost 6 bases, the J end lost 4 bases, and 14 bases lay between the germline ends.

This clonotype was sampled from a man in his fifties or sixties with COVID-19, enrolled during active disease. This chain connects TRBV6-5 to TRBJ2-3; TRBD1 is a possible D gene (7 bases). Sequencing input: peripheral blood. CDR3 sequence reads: CASSRGDGPDTQYF. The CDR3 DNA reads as TGTGCCAGCAGCAGGGGGGATGGGCCAGATACGCAGTATTTT.